Following are 24 T cell receptor beta chains from one sample sequenced in a study of T cells in Graves' hyperthyroidism and ophthalmopathy. What was amplified from RNA transcripts were TCR beta CDR3 regions. HTBI primers were used for first-round RT-PCR of the TCR CDR3. One entry per CDR3 protein, called by TCRdb with MiXCR from the multiplex PCR reads. The repertoire holds 300,000 to 450,000 distinct CDR3 sequences, with under 20% as singletons. Sample: blood. The receptors were gathered from a young man with Graves' ophthalmopathy.

Many counts were recorded for this clonotype. V gene TRBV28 combines with J gene TRBJ1-5, with a tentative D call TRBD1 (6 bases). Germline CDR1 and CDR2: MDHEN and SYDVKM. This CDR3 is 14 amino acids long. Trimming shortened V by 4 bases and J by 0 bases, and 7 bases separated the two germline ends. CDR3 nucleotides: TGTGCCAGCAGTTGGACAGCTAGCAATCAGCCCCAGCATTTT. Translating it yields CASSWTASNQPQHF.

This clonotype turned up a few times. The chain joins TRBV19 to TRBJ2-7; tentatively, D is TRBD1 (5 bases). The V end lost 4 bases, the J end lost 1 base, and 14 bases lay between the germline ends. Germline assignment: CDR1 LNHDA and CDR2 SQIVND (reference sequence). The CDR3 is made up of 15 amino acids. The CDR3 loop is CASSTLRVGSYEQYF. CDR3 bases: TGTGCCAGTAGTACTCTCAGGGTTGGTTCCTACGAGCAGTACTTC. Supplemented by reference TRBV19 and TRBJ2-7, the full variable domain reads DGGITQSPKYLFRKEGQNVTLSCEQNLNHDAMYWYRQDPGQGLRLIYYSQIVNDFQKGDIAEGYSVSREKKESFPLTVTSAQKNPTAFYLCASSTLRVGSYEQYFGPGTRLTVT.

The chain's CDR3 is CASSLAERADSPLHF. The CDR3 DNA follows: TGTGCCAGCAGCTTGGCCGAAAGGGCCGATTCACCCCTCCACTTT. The J gene is TRBJ1-6, the V gene TRBV5-6; unclear D gene. V lost 0 bases and J 8 bases, leaving 12 bases between the germline ends. Germline CDR1 SGHDT, CDR2 YYEEEE. The CDR3 length is 15 residues.

This clonotype was picked up many times. The chain has TRBV20-1 and TRBJ1-5; unclear D gene. CDR1 is DFQATT, CDR2 SNEGSKA, per germline (reference sequence). The CDR3 consists of 14 residues. The V end lost 5 bases, the J end lost 3 bases, and 14 bases lay between the germline ends. Here the CDR3 reads CSAAPGSPNQPQHF. The CDR3 nucleotides read TGCAGTGCTGCACCCGGGAGCCCCAATCAGCCCCAGCATTTT.

Worth noting for this clonotype: The junction differs from germline at one of its ends, possibly a read error. The CDR3 DNA reads as TGTGCCAGCACCTTAGGGGGGGCAACTAATGAAAAACTGTTTTTT. It codes for CASTLGGATNEKLFF. The chain has TRBV7-8 and TRBJ1-4, with D perhaps matching TRBD1 (6 bases). The CDR3 consists of 15 residues. CDR1 is SGHVS, CDR2 FQNEAQ, per germline.

This clonotype was found many times. The chain links TRBV2 to TRBJ2-5; D is possibly TRBD2 (5 bases). The germline gives CDR1 SNHLY, CDR2 FYNNEI. This CDR3 comprises 16 residues. V dropped 4 bases and J dropped 4 bases, with 19 bases sitting between them. CDR3 nucleotides: TGTGCCAGCAGTGGTATAACTTCGGGGAGTACAGAGACCCAGTACTTC. Protein sequence: CASSGITSGSTETQYF.

The V gene is TRBV6-1, the J gene TRBJ1-4, with a tentative D call TRBD1 (6 bases). Trimming left V 11 bases short and J 8 bases short, with 18 bases between. Germline CDR1 MNHNS, CDR2 SASEGT. The CDR3 runs to 13 residues. DNA for the CDR3: TGTGCCGCGCGAGGGGGGCAGTGGGAAAAACTGTTTTTT. Protein product: CAARGGQWEKLFF.

This clonotype was recorded a few times. DNA of the CDR3: TGCGCCAGCAGCCAACCCTCCCGGGACAGGGTTAACATTCAGTACTTC. The encoded protein is CASSQPSRDRVNIQYF. This chain links TRBV4-1 with TRBJ2-4, with 9 bases lining up with TRBD1. CDR3 size: 16 residues. CDR1 MGHRA and CDR2 YSYEKL come from the germline V gene. After removal of 2 bases from V and 7 bases from J, the junction contained 9 bases not matched to a gene.

The CDR3 protein is CASSQPGQGNTEAFF. CDR3 coding DNA: TGTGCCAGCAGCCAACCGGGACAGGGTAACACTGAAGCTTTCTTT. This rearrangement joins TRBV3-1 to TRBJ1-1, with TRBD1 identical over 9 bases. The CDR3 is 15 amino acids. After removal of 2 bases from V and 2 bases from J, the junction contained 3 bases not matched to a gene. The germline V gene has CDR1 LGHDT and CDR2 YNNKEL (reference sequence).

This clonotype was found many times. CDR3 region: CASKIGEDTQYF. CDR3 nucleotides: TGTGCCAGCAAGATAGGAGAGGATACGCAGTATTTT. V is TRBV2 and J is TRBJ2-3; D unresolved. Germline V lookup: CDR1 SNHLY, CDR2 FYNNEI. Trimming left V 7 bases short and J 6 bases short, with 11 bases between. The CDR3 extends over 12 amino acids.

This clonotype was seen only a few times. The chain uses TRBV6-1 and TRBJ1-5, with unresolved D. From germline, CDR1 is MNHNS and CDR2 SASEGT. The CDR3 consists of 14 residues. V was shortened by 5 bases and J by 7 bases, with 15 bases between the two germline ends. The DNA for the CDR3 is TGTGCCAGCAGTCTAGGTGCGGAGGACCAGCCCCAGCATTTT. This codes for CASSLGAEDQPQHF.

V and J are TRBV6-5 and TRBJ1-5; 7 nucleotides line up with TRBD1. The V and J ends lost 2 bases and 0 bases, in that order; junction bases with no gene match: 7. Germline values: CDR1 MNHEY, CDR2 SVGAGI. The CDR3 has 17 residues. CDR3 residues: CASSYTGTAYSNQPQHF. Here the CDR3 DNA reads TGTGCCAGCAGTTACACCGGGACAGCGTATAGCAATCAGCCCCAGCATTTT.

The chain has TRBV11-1 and TRBJ2-1; 8 bases are shared with TRBD1. Germline trimming cut 1 base from V and 4 bases from J; bases unmatched to any gene: 6. Germline lookup yields CDR1 SGHAT and CDR2 FQDESV (reference sequence). The CDR3 is made up of 16 amino acids. As DNA, the CDR3 is TGTGCCAGCAGCTTAGTTCGGACAGGGCCTTACAATGAGCAGTTCTTC. Residues: CASSLVRTGPYNEQFF.

This clonotype was observed at least ten times. The rearrangement uses TRBV7-3 and TRBJ2-3; 16 bases are a match to TRBD2. Germline lookup yields CDR1 SGHTA and CDR2 FQGTGA. The trim removed 5 bases at V and 4 bases at J, leaving 6 bases unmatched. The CDR3 totals 17 residues. The CDR3 nucleotides read TGTGCCAGCAGCGAAACCGGGACTAGCGGGGGGGCAGATACGCAGTATTTT. The encoded protein is CASSETGTSGGADTQYF.

In this sample, this clonotype turned up a few times. The chain uses TRBV28 and TRBJ1-5, with 8 bases fitting TRBD1. The CDR3 sequence is 15 residues long. Germline V gene sequence: CDR1 MDHEN, CDR2 SYDVKM. The ends lost 5 bases at V and 2 bases at J; junction bases unmatched: 5. Written as DNA, the CDR3 is TGTGCCAGCAGTAAACAGGGGGAGCGCAATCAGCCCCAGCATTTT. Protein sequence: CASSKQGERNQPQHF.

Many counts were recorded for this clonotype. The rearrangement joins TRBV6-1 to TRBJ2-7, with TRBD1 matching over 7 bases. The V gene end was trimmed by 7 bases and the J gene end by 3 bases; junction bases not matched to a gene: 6. Per germline, CDR1 MNHNS and CDR2 SASEGT. The length of the CDR3 is 13 residues. In DNA, the CDR3 is TGTGCCAGCAAGAACCACAGGGGCTACGAGCAGTACTTC. Amino acid sequence: CASKNHRGYEQYF.

The chain combines TRBV19 with TRBJ1-2; TRBD1 matches 8 bases. The CDR3 runs 12 residues. Germline-derived CDR1 and CDR2 are LNHDA and SQIVND (reference sequence). Trimming took 11 bases from V and 7 from J; bases not matched to a gene: 9. The CDR3 DNA reads as TGTGCCGCGGGACAGGCCCCCGGTGGCTACACCTTC. Translation: CAAGQAPGGYTF.

This clonotype has a handful of counts. The gene calls are TRBV6-1 and TRBJ1-6; the D is unclear. The CDR3 sequence is 15 residues long. Trimming removed 8 bases at V and 0 bases at J, with 11 bases between. Per the germline V gene, CDR1 is MNHNS and CDR2 is SASEGT. The CDR3 DNA follows: TGTGCCAGCCAAGAGGAGGGCTCCTATAATTCACCCCTCCACTTT. This translates into CASQEEGSYNSPLHF.

This clonotype was observed many times. The chain recombines TRBV29-1 with TRBJ1-1; D is ambiguous. V was pared by 0 bases and J by 1 base, with 15 bases between. Germline CDR1 reads SQVTM; CDR2 reads ANQGSEA. This CDR3 contains 16 residues. The CDR3 coding sequence is TGCAGCGTTGAAGATCTTGAGCGGGCGCCGAACACTGAAGCTTTCTTT. This codes for CSVEDLERAPNTEAFF.

In its sample, this clonotype was seen once. The rearrangement links TRBV7-9 to TRBJ2-7; 7 positions match TRBD2. CDR1 and CDR2 from the germline V gene are SEHNR and FQNEAQ (reference sequence). The V gene end was trimmed by 1 base and the J gene end by 3 bases; junction bases not matched to a gene: 6. The CDR3 extends over 15 amino acids. The CDR3 loop is CASSLGTAGVYEQYF. The CDR3 bases are TGTGCCAGCAGCTTAGGGACGGCGGGGGTCTACGAGCAGTACTTC.

This clonotype came up many times. The chain recombines TRBV5-1 with TRBJ2-7, with 7 bases that match TRBD1. The V gene's germline CDR1 is SGHRS and CDR2 YFSETQ. This CDR3 spans 14 amino acids. The J segment lost 3 bases and the V segment lost 1 base, leaving 4 bases of the junction unmatched. The DNA of the CDR3 is TGCGCCAGCAGCTTGATGCAGGGGGACTACGAGCAGTACTTC. Amino acid sequence: CASSLMQGDYEQYF.

The chain links TRBV25-1 to TRBJ1-2; TRBD1 agrees at 8 bases. The length of the CDR3 is 14 residues. The trim removed 4 bases at V and 4 bases at J, leaving 5 bases unmatched. Germline CDR1 MGHDK, CDR2 SYGVNS. CDR3 sequence (DNA): TGTGCCAGCAGTGGGGGACAGGCAGGCTATGGCTACACCTTC. Encoded protein: CASSGGQAGYGYTF.

The table lists this clonotype with many counts. The chain recombines TRBV12-3 or TRBV12-4 with TRBJ2-3, with 9 bases matching TRBD1. The trim removed 5 bases at V and 4 bases at J, leaving 10 bases unmatched. This CDR3 is 16 amino acids long. Here the CDR3 reads CASSLPRGQGSDTQYF. Written as DNA, the CDR3 is TGTGCCAGCAGTCTCCCCCGAGGACAGGGGTCAGATACGCAGTATTTT.

This clonotype has ten or more counts. The J gene is TRBJ2-1, the V gene TRBV7-9, with 13 nucleotides matching TRBD2. In germline, CDR1 is SEHNR, CDR2 FQNEAQ (reference sequence). The CDR3 runs to 16 residues. With 5 bases clipped from V and 4 bases from J, the junction kept 5 bases outside the gene matches. The CDR3 is CASSPTSGGDYNEQFF. CDR3 bases: TGTGCCAGCAGCCCAACTAGCGGGGGGGATTACAATGAGCAGTTCTTC.